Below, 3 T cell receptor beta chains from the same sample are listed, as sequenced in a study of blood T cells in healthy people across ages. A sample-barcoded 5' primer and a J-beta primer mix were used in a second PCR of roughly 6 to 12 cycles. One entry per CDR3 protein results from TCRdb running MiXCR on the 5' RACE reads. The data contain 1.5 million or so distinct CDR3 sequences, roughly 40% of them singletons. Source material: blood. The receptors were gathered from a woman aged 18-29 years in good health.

CDR3 region: CASSPIGQGLTRRVNTEAFF. CDR3 DNA sequence: TGTGCCAGCAGTCCGATCGGACAGGGTCTAACAAGAAGGGTGAACACTGAAGCTTTCTTT. The chain uses TRBV12-3 or TRBV12-4 and TRBJ1-1, with 8 bases matching TRBD1. The CDR3 covers 20 residues. The junction had 20 bases not matched to a gene; V was cut back by 5 bases and J by 0 bases.

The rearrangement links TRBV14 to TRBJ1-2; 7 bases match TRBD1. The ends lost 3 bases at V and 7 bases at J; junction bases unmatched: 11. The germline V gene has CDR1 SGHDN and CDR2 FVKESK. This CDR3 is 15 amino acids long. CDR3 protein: CASSHGRGLWFGYTF. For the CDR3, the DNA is TGTGCCAGCAGCCATGGAAGGGGGCTCTGGTTTGGCTACACCTTC.

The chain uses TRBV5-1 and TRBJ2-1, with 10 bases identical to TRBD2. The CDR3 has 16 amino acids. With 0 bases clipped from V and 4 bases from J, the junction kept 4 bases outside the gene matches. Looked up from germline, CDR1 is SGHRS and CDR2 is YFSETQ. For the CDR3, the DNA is TGCGCCAGCAGCTTGGTCGCTAGCGGGGGATACAATGAGCAGTTCTTC. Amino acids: CASSLVASGGYNEQFF.